Shown below are 14 T cell receptor beta chains from a single sample sequenced in a study of OX40 agonist ivuxolimab in advanced cancers. The table came from immunoSEQ multiplex PCR; TCRdb's copy has only in-frame clones and leaves some out. The repertoire holds 40,000 to 60,000 clones, with 90% to 95% as singletons. The material sequenced was CD4+ or CD8+ T cells sorted from blood, taken in a trial of the OX40 agonist ivuxolimab. These receptors originate from an adult with an advanced solid tumor such as melanoma, head and neck, liver or kidney cancer.

The chain employs TRBV27 and TRBJ1-2; D gene ambiguous. Germline values: CDR1 MNHEY, CDR2 SMNVEV (reference sequence). V lost 4 bases to trimming and J lost 4 bases, with 16 bases between them. CDR3 length equals 15 residues. CDR3 in DNA: TGTGCCAGCAGTTCCCTCCCGGGGAGAGCCTATGGCTACACCTTC. This encodes CASSSLPGRAYGYTF.

Here the CDR3 reads CASSSPRDRVHYEQYF. CDR3 in DNA: TGTGCCAGCAGTTCCCCCCGGGACAGGGTACACTACGAGCAGTACTTC. The V call is TRBV28, the J call TRBJ2-7; TRBD1 matches at 9 bases. Germline V gene data show CDR1 as MDHEN and CDR2 as SYDVKM. V lost 4 bases to trimming and J lost 3 bases; unmatched junction nucleotides: 10. This CDR3 is built from 16 residues.

The chain has TRBV15 and TRBJ2-4; D remains ambiguous. Germline-derived CDR1 and CDR2 are LNHNV and YYDKDF (reference sequence). The CDR3 contains 14 residues. The V end lost 7 bases, the J end lost 5 bases, and 15 bases lay between the germline ends. The chain's CDR3 is CATTNPSTENIQYF. The CDR3 DNA sequence: TGTGCCACCACAAACCCCTCGACTGAAAACATTCAGTACTTC.

The chain carries TRBV29-1 and TRBJ2-7, with TRBD1 identical over 8 bases. J lost 5 bases, V lost 4 bases, and 7 bases had no gene match. CDR1 SQVTM and CDR2 ANQGSEA come from the germline V gene. The CDR3 runs 13 residues. CDR3 amino acids: CSVVTGQAHEQYF. DNA of the CDR3: TGCAGCGTTGTTACGGGACAGGCCCACGAGCAGTACTTC.

The chain joins TRBV6-6 to TRBJ2-1; D call uncertain. The CDR3 consists of 12 residues. Germline values: CDR1 MNHNY, CDR2 SVGAGI (reference sequence). V lost 5 bases and J lost 6, with 8 bases in between. CDR3 sequence (DNA): TGTGCCAGCAGTCCCGACTCCAATGAGCAGTTCTTC. Translating gives CASSPDSNEQFF.

The chain uses TRBV19 and TRBJ2-1; the match to TRBD2 covers 10 bases. From germline, CDR1 is LNHDA and CDR2 SQIVND (reference sequence). V was pared by 3 bases and J by 9 bases, with 5 bases of the junction left unmatched. This CDR3 is 14 amino acids long. CDR3 region: CASSMSGRALEQFF. The CDR3 DNA sequence: TGTGCCAGTAGTATGAGCGGGAGGGCCCTTGAGCAGTTCTTC. The variable domain in full, with the rest retrieved from reference TRBV19 and TRBJ2-1, is DGGITQSPKYLFRKEGQNVTLSCEQNLNHDAMYWYRQDPGQGLRLIYYSQIVNDFQKGDIAEGYSVSREKKESFPLTVTSAQKNPTAFYLCASSMSGRALEQFFGPGTRLTVL.

The genes are TRBV7-9 and TRBJ1-4; D is perhaps TRBD1 (5 bases). Germline V gene data show CDR1 as SEHNR and CDR2 as FQNEAQ (reference sequence). V dropped 8 bases and J dropped 5 bases, with 6 bases sitting between them. This CDR3 has 11 residues. The CDR3 nucleotides read TGTGCCAGCGGGGCGAATGAAAAACTGTTTTTT. It translates to CASGANEKLFF.

This clone was seen just once. CDR3 protein: CASSSFGLLGEQFF. The CDR3 region has the DNA TGTGCCAGCAGCTCATTCGGACTTCTCGGGGAGCAGTTCTTC. The chain recombines TRBV7-8 with TRBJ2-1; maybe TRBD2 (5 bases). The CDR3 is made up of 14 amino acids. Trimming cost V 4 bases and J 10 bases, with 17 bases left between them. The germline CDR1 and CDR2 sequences are SGHVS and FQNEAQ.

The V call is TRBV13, the J call TRBJ2-1, with 7 bases identical to TRBD2. The trim removed 0 bases at V and 0 bases at J, leaving 2 bases unmatched. CDR1 and CDR2 (germline): PRHDT, FYEKMQ (reference sequence). This CDR3 has 16 amino acids. The CDR3 DNA reads TGTGCCAGCAGCTTAGGCGGGGGGTCCTCCTACAATGAGCAGTTCTTC. It is translated as CASSLGGGSSYNEQFF.

The sample holds one count of this clone. The V gene is TRBV12-5, the J gene TRBJ1-1; D is undetermined. This CDR3 is 13 amino acids long. Trimming left V 0 bases short and J 7 bases short, with 9 bases between. Germline-derived CDR1 and CDR2 are LGHNT and FRNRAP. DNA for the CDR3: TGTGCTAGTGGTTTGGTACATGGGAGTGAAGCTTTCTTT. Residues: CASGLVHGSEAFF.

This clone appeared a single time. J is TRBJ2-1 and V is TRBV27; 13 positions match TRBD2. The CDR3 totals 15 residues. V trimming: 5 bases; J trimming: 9 bases; junction bases outside the gene matches: 7. Germline loops: CDR1 MNHEY, CDR2 SMNVEV (reference sequence). In DNA form, the CDR3 reads TGTGCCAGCAGTCCAGGGACTAGCGGGGCGGGTGAGCAGTTCTTC. It yields the protein CASSPGTSGAGEQFF.

This chain links TRBV5-6 with TRBJ1-1; D is perhaps TRBD1 (6 bases). The V gene lost 1 base and the J gene lost 7 bases, with 11 bases spanning the gap. Germline V lookup: CDR1 SGHDT, CDR2 YYEEEE. The CDR3 covers 13 residues. This chain's CDR3 is CASSLRDRIEAFF. Written as DNA, the CDR3 is TGTGCCAGCAGCTTGCGAGACAGGATTGAAGCTTTCTTT.

The V gene is TRBV19, the J gene TRBJ1-5, with D possibly matching TRBD1 (6 bases). Germline V gene data show CDR1 as LNHDA and CDR2 as SQIVND (reference sequence). The V gene lost 3 bases and the J gene lost 1 base, with 10 bases spanning the gap. The CDR3 length is 15 residues. CDR3 loop: CASSMGALSNQPQHF. The CDR3 nucleotides are TGTGCCAGTAGTATGGGGGCGTTGAGCAATCAGCCCCAGCATTTT.

The chain recombines TRBV27 with TRBJ2-2, with TRBD1 identical over 8 bases. CDR3 length: 14 amino acids. Germline lookup yields CDR1 MNHEY and CDR2 SMNVEV (reference sequence). V gave up 5 bases and J gave up 4 bases; unmatched junction bases: 3. CDR3 residues: CASSQGAATGELFF. CDR3 bases: TGTGCCAGCAGTCAGGGGGCAGCCACCGGGGAGCTGTTTTTT.